This TCR beta chain stems from a study of cytomegalovirus exposure and HLA in healthy donors. Primers included in the PCR were 60 Vbeta and 13 Jbeta primers. TCRdb's table, derived via immunoSEQ multiplex PCR, lists solely in-frame clones and lacks some. The table lists about 70,000 clones. Comment on this clone: Its antigen remains unknown.

Study-level results: Sequencing depth across donors, presence/absence analyses assumed, was roughly uniform.

Germline V CDR1 and CDR2: MNHEY, SMNVEV (reference sequence). The V end was cut by 2 bases, the J end by 1 base, with 8 bases between. This CDR3 is built from 14 residues. This receptor was taken from a woman aged 25 to 45 in good health and CMV-seronegative. This rearrangement joins TRBV27 to TRBJ1-1, with a weak D call TRBD1 (5 bases). Material: PBMCs. The CDR3, as DNA: TGTGCCAGCAGTTTAGGGGCAGGGAACACTGAAGCTTTCTTT. Translating gives CASSLGAGNTEAFF.